This T cell receptor beta chain was documented in a study of identical twins. TCRdb re-called the 5' RACE reads through MiXCR, storing one row per CDR3 protein. The sample includes 250,000 or so distinct CDR3 sequences, approximately 6.8% seen only once; the top ten take around 5%. CDR1 and CDR2 (germline): SEHNR, FQNEAQ (reference sequence). Germline trimming cut 5 bases from V and 5 bases from J; bases unmatched to any gene: 7. This CDR3 has 15 residues. This clonotype was recorded at least ten times. This sample was shared with a second study, whose subject was yellow fever vaccine responses in identical twins.

This clonotype originated in a woman under 30 in good health. The J gene is TRBJ2-1, the V gene TRBV7-9; 9 nucleotides line up with TRBD2. Sequences were obtained from CD8+ T cells sorted from blood. CDR3 protein: CASSLSSGKNNEQFF. The CDR3 DNA is TGTGCCAGCAGCCTCTCTAGCGGGAAAAACAATGAGCAGTTCTTC.